These 8 T cell receptor beta chains came from one sample sequenced in a study of radiation and T cells in renal cell carcinoma. Time point reported: blood 4 weeks post-SBRT, at nephrectomy. Sample treatment: 15 Gy SBRT to primary tumor, nephrectomy 4 weeks later. Clones were sequenced by immunoSEQ multiplex PCR, and TCRdb holds only the in-frame ones, with some missing. The sample lists roughly 92,000 clones, 65% to 90% occurring once. This specimen consisted of blood, obtained from a patient whose treatment included radiotherapy and nephrectomy. Receptors were obtained from a man in his sixties with renal cell carcinoma.

The V call is TRBV27, the J call TRBJ2-7, with 10 bases that match TRBD2. Germline loops: CDR1 MNHEY, CDR2 SMNVEV (reference sequence). Trimming removed 2 bases from V and 2 bases from J; junction bases left unmatched: 3. This CDR3 has 15 amino acids. The CDR3 loop is CASSLSLAGAYEQYF. The CDR3 nucleotides are TGTGCCAGCAGTTTAAGCCTAGCGGGAGCCTACGAGCAGTACTTC.

V and J are TRBV5-1 and TRBJ2-1; TRBD1 aligns across 9 bases. In germline, CDR1 is SGHRS, CDR2 YFSETQ. CDR3 length: 13 amino acids. Trimming took 2 bases from V and 10 from J; bases not matched to a gene: 4. CDR3 protein: CASSLQGAGEQFF. The CDR3 DNA sequence: TGCGCCAGCAGCTTACAGGGGGCAGGGGAGCAGTTCTTC.

The chain couples TRBV27 to TRBJ2-3; 7 bases line up with TRBD2. Germline V gene data show CDR1 as MNHEY and CDR2 as SMNVEV (reference sequence). J lost 3 bases, V lost 6 bases, and 6 bases had no gene match. CDR3 size: 14 residues. The CDR3 sequence: CASRPGAGTDTQYF. In nucleotides, the CDR3 is TGTGCCAGCAGGCCGGGAGCGGGGACAGATACGCAGTATTTT.

The rearrangement joins TRBV7-9 to TRBJ2-7, with a weak D call TRBD1 (5 bases). V was shortened by 5 bases and J by 3 bases, with 8 bases between the two germline ends. CDR3 size: 12 residues. The germline V gene has CDR1 SEHNR and CDR2 FQNEAQ (reference sequence). Written as DNA, the CDR3 is TGTGCCAGCAGCGGTACAGGCTACGAGCAGTACTTC. This sequence encodes CASSGTGYEQYF.

The rearrangement uses TRBV4-1 and TRBJ2-4; 12 bases are shared with TRBD2. CDR1 is MGHRA and CDR2 is YSYEKL in the germline V gene. The CDR3 spans 19 residues. Unmatched junction bases numbered 7, after V lost 1 base and J lost 0 bases. CDR3 sequence: CASSQGGLAGRLAKNIQYF. CDR3 in DNA: TGCGCCAGCAGCCAAGGTGGACTAGCGGGACGATTAGCCAAAAACATTCAGTACTTC.

For this clone: Compared with germline, one end of the junction differs, possibly owing to a read error. The V call is TRBV20-1, the J call TRBJ2-7; no clear D. The CDR3 loop spans 11 amino acids. Germline V lookup: CDR1 DFQATT, CDR2 SNEGSKA (reference sequence). CDR3 sequence (DNA): TGCAGTGCTAGAGTCAACTACGGGCAGTACTTC. This codes for CSARVNYGQYF.

The chain couples TRBV6-4 to TRBJ2-7; 10 nucleotides align to TRBD2. Losses at the gene ends were 2 bases for V and 7 bases for J; bases not matched to a gene: 2. The CDR3 contains 13 residues. Germline-derived CDR1 and CDR2 are MRHNA and SNTAGT. The CDR3 DNA sequence: TGTGCCAGCAGTGACCTAGCGGGAGATGAGCAGTACTTC. Its translation: CASSDLAGDEQYF.

This clone has more than one count but fewer than ten. This rearrangement joins TRBV5-4 to TRBJ2-7; no definite D call. The germline V gene has CDR1 SGHNT and CDR2 YYREEE (reference sequence). The CDR3 sequence is 13 residues long. V was cut by 3 bases and J by 6 bases, with 13 bases left in between. In DNA form, the CDR3 reads TGTGCCAGCAGCTATAGTGGGGTCGGCGAGCAGTACTTC. Residues: CASSYSGVGEQYF.